One and the same sample provided the 17 T cell receptor beta chains below, sequenced in a study of T cells in Graves' hyperthyroidism and ophthalmopathy. RNA transcripts gave rise to amplified TCR beta CDR3 regions. A first-round RT-PCR of the TCR CDR3 used the HTBI primer set. Each CDR3 protein gets one entry after TCRdb re-called the multiplex PCR reads with MiXCR. The sample holds approximately 620,000 distinct CDR3 sequences, more than 11% seen once. Sequenced sample: blood. These receptors originate from a woman under 40 with Graves' hyperthyroidism that later progressed to Graves' ophthalmopathy.

This clonotype was observed at least ten times. The J gene is TRBJ2-3, the V gene TRBV7-6; a possible D gene is TRBD1 (6 bases). The CDR3 consists of 13 residues. Germline lookup yields CDR1 SGHVS and CDR2 FNYEAQ. V was cut by 5 bases and J by 5 bases, with 11 bases left in between. CDR3 sequence reads: CASSPWTEDTQYF. The CDR3 DNA is TGTGCCAGCAGCCCATGGACAGAAGATACGCAGTATTTT.

This chain uses TRBV10-3 with TRBJ2-7; 12 bases agree with TRBD2. The V gene's germline CDR1 is ENHRY and CDR2 SYGVKD. CDR3 length: 13 amino acids. J lost 4 bases, V lost 10 bases, and 5 bases had no gene match. DNA for the CDR3: TGTGCCACAGGACTAGCGGGAACATACGAGCAGTACTTC. Its protein is CATGLAGTYEQYF.

This clonotype was observed many times. The rearrangement uses TRBV2 and TRBJ2-7; D may be TRBD2 (6 bases). CDR3 length: 13 amino acids. Per the germline V gene, CDR1 is SNHLY and CDR2 is FYNNEI. V lost 9 bases and J lost 1, with 13 bases in between. The CDR3 region is CARQKEGSYEQYF. The DNA for the CDR3 is TGTGCCAGGCAGAAGGAGGGTTCCTACGAGCAGTACTTC.

This sequence joins TRBV24-1 and TRBJ2-3, with D possibly TRBD1 on 6 matching bases. The ends were cut back, 5 bases at V and 4 bases at J, with 15 bases in the middle. The CDR3 contains 15 residues. Germline CDR1 and CDR2: KGHDR and SFDVKD. The CDR3 is CATSAPDSTPDTQYF. The CDR3 nucleotides read TGTGCCACCAGTGCCCCGGACAGTACCCCAGATACGCAGTATTTT.

This clonotype came up many times. The chain recombines TRBV18 with TRBJ1-2, with a weak D call TRBD1 (5 bases). CDR1 and CDR2 (germline): KGHSH, LQKENI. Between the trimmed V and J ends, which lost 3 bases and 6 bases, there was a span of 8 bases. This CDR3 has 12 amino acids. The CDR3 DNA reads as TGTGCCAGCTCACCCGGGGGGAATGGCTACACCTTC. Residues: CASSPGGNGYTF.

This clonotype has at least ten counts. This chain links TRBV2 with TRBJ2-2, with D possibly called TRBD1 or TRBD2 (5 bases each). This CDR3 region has 13 residues. V dropped 8 bases and J dropped 6 bases, with 13 bases sitting between them. CDR1 is SNHLY, CDR2 FYNNEI, per germline. The CDR3: CASPGTQSGELFF. The CDR3 nucleotides are TGTGCCAGCCCCGGGACCCAGTCCGGGGAGCTGTTTTTT.

This clonotype has just a few counts. V and J are TRBV4-1 and TRBJ2-1; the D gene is possibly TRBD2 (6 bases). V lost 1 base, J lost 8 bases, and 21 bases lay in between. Germline assignment: CDR1 MGHRA and CDR2 YSYEKL. CDR3 size: 17 residues. The CDR3 reads CASSQVMYRESSDEQFF. The DNA for the CDR3 is TGCGCCAGCAGCCAAGTTATGTATCGGGAGAGTAGCGATGAGCAGTTCTTC.

The table lists this clonotype with many counts. The chain has TRBV30 and TRBJ1-2; D remains unclear. Trimming left V 4 bases short and J 0 bases short, with 15 bases between. Germline V gives CDR1 GTSNPN, CDR2 SVGIG (reference sequence). CDR3 size: 15 residues. CDR3 amino acids: CAWMAILQPNYGYTF. The CDR3 region has the DNA TGTGCCTGGATGGCGATCCTACAGCCTAACTATGGCTACACCTTC.

This clonotype was counted at least ten times. The rearrangement uses TRBV6-1 and TRBJ2-5; 15 nucleotides agree with TRBD2. Trimming at V came to 5 bases and at J to 1 base, leaving 11 bases not matched to a gene. The CDR3 consists of 19 residues. CDR1 MNHNS and CDR2 SASEGT come from the germline V gene. The CDR3 DNA is TGTGCCAGCAGTTATTTCGGGACTAGCGGGAGGCCCTTCCAAGAGACCCAGTACTTC. Protein: CASSYFGTSGRPFQETQYF.

This clonotype has at least ten counts. The chain has TRBV12-3 or TRBV12-4 and TRBJ2-2, with 10 nucleotides matching TRBD1. Unmatched junction bases numbered 7, after V lost 4 bases and J lost 5 bases. This CDR3 spans 16 amino acids. The CDR3 bases are TGTGCCAGCAGTTCTGACAGGGGGCATGGGACCGGGGAGCTGTTTTTT. Amino acids: CASSSDRGHGTGELFF.

The sample holds a few counts of this clonotype. The J gene is TRBJ2-1, the V gene TRBV7-3; no clear D gene. The CDR3 has 15 amino acids. Trimming pared 4 bases from V and 5 bases from J, leaving 15 bases between. In germline, CDR1 is SGHTA, CDR2 FQGTGA. The CDR3 sequence: CASSYSNSFDNEQFF. CDR3 in DNA: TGTGCCAGCAGCTACTCAAACAGTTTTGACAATGAGCAGTTCTTC.

This clonotype was counted between two and nine times. The V gene is TRBV6-2 or TRBV6-3, the J gene TRBJ2-3, with 8 bases that match TRBD2. This CDR3 has 15 amino acids. V lost 2 bases to trimming and J lost 6 bases; unmatched junction nucleotides: 7. Germline CDR1 and CDR2: MNHEY and SVGEGT. CDR3 sequence (DNA): TGTGCCAGCAGTTACGACGCGGGAGGAGGGGATACGCAGTATTTT. The encoded protein is CASSYDAGGGDTQYF.

There are many counts of this clonotype. The chain carries TRBV7-2 and TRBJ1-5, with 11 bases aligning to TRBD1. In germline, CDR1 is SGHTA, CDR2 FQGNSA. V was clipped by 6 bases and J by 4 bases; unmatched bases: 2. The CDR3 loop spans 14 amino acids. The CDR3 loop is CASRGTGGNQPQHF. The CDR3 DNA reads TGTGCCAGCAGGGGGACAGGGGGAAATCAGCCCCAGCATTTT.

About this clonotype itself: A clone one base away is much larger, so this may be a read error. The chain employs TRBV12-3 or TRBV12-4 and TRBJ1-2; D is undetermined. The CDR3 consists of 13 residues. CDR3 loop: CAGSLEQIYGYTF. The CDR3 bases are TGTGCCGGCAGTTTAGAACAGATCTATGGCTACACCTTC.

Many counts were recorded for this clonotype. V gene TRBV11-2 combines with J gene TRBJ2-7; 7 bases are a match to TRBD1. After removal of 2 bases from V and 3 bases from J, the junction contained 7 bases not matched to a gene. Germline loops: CDR1 SGHAT, CDR2 FQNNGV. This CDR3 region has 15 residues. As DNA, the CDR3 is TGTGCCAGCAGCTTAACGGGGACAGAGTACTACGAGCAGTACTTC. Translated: CASSLTGTEYYEQYF.

There are many counts of this clonotype. This chain links TRBV30 with TRBJ2-2; 11 nucleotides agree with TRBD2. V lost 3 bases, J lost 7 bases, and 4 bases stayed unmatched. The germline CDR1 and CDR2 sequences are GTSNPN and SVGIG (reference sequence). CDR3 length: 14 amino acids. The CDR3 DNA is TGTGCCTGGAGACTAGCGGGAGTCATCGGGGAGCTGTTTTTT. Protein sequence: CAWRLAGVIGELFF.

A remark on this clonotype: Without the conserved terminal phenylalanine or tryptophan, this CDR3 likely stems from a read error. It is unclear where the CDR3 begins or ends on the DNA, so no DNA is shown, and the CDR3 is as TCRdb lists it. V gene TRBV27 combines with J gene TRBJ1-1; the table's D call, TRBD1, has no DNA check behind it. Germline lookup yields CDR1 MNHEY and CDR2 SMNVEV (reference sequence). The CDR3 has 14 amino acids, counting both end residues. CDR3 in amino acids: CASSLGTMNTEVFV.